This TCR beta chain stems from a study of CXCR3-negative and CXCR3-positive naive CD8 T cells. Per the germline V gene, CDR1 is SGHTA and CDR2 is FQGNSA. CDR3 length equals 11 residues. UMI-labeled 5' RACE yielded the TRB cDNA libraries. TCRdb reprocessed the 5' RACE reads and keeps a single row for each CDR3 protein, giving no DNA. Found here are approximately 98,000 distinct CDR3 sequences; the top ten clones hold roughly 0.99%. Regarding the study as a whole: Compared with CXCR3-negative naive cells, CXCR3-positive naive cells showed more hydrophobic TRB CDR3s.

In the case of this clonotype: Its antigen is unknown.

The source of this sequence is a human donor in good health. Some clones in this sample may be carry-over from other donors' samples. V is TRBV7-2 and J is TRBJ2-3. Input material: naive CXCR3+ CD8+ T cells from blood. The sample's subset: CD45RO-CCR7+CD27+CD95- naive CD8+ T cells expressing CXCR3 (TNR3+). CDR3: CASSYSAPQYF.